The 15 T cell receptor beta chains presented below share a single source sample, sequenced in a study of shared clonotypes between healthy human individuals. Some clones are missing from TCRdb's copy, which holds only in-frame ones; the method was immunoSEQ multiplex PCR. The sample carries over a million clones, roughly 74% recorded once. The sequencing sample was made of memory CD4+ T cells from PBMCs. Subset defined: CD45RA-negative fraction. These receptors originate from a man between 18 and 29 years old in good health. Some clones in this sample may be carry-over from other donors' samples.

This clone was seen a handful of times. The CDR3: CATTNRVGNEKLFF. CDR3 in DNA: TGTGCCACCACCAACAGGGTCGGTAATGAAAAACTGTTTTTT. V usage is TRBV28 and J usage is TRBJ1-4; the D gene is possibly TRBD1 (6 bases). The V and J ends lost 10 bases and 4 bases respectively, with 16 bases between them. Per germline, CDR1 MDHEN and CDR2 SYDVKM. The CDR3 is 14 amino acids. Variable domain in full (rest from reference TRBV28 and TRBJ1-4): DVKVTQSSRYLVKRTGEKVFLECVQDMDHENMFWYRQDPGLGLRLIYFSYDVKMKEKGDIPEGYSVSREKKERFSLILESASTNQTSMYLCATTNRVGNEKLFFGSGTQLSVL.

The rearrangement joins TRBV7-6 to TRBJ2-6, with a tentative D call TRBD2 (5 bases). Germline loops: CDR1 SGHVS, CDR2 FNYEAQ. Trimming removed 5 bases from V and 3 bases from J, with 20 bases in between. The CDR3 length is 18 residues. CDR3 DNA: TGTGCCAGCAGCCAATCGCCAGACGGCGAGGGTGGGGCCAACGTCCTGACTTTC. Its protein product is CASSQSPDGEGGANVLTF.

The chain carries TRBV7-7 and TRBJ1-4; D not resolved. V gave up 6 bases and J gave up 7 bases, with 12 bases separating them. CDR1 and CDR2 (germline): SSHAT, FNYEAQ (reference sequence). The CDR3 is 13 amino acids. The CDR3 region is CASSPRRGEKLFF. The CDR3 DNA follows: TGTGCCAGCAGTCCCCGGCGAGGTGAAAAACTGTTTTTT.

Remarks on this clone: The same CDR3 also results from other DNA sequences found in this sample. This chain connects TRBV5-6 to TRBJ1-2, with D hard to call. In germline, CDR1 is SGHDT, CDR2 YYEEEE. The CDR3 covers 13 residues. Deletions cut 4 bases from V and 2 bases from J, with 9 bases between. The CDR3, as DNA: TGTGCCAGCAGCCCCGGACGGAACTATGGCTACACCTTC. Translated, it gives CASSPGRNYGYTF.

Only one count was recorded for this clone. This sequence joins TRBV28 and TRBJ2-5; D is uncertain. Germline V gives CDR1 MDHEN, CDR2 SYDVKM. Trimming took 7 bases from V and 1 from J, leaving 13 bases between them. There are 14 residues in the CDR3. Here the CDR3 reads CASTSRSVQETQYF. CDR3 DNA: TGTGCCAGCACCTCCAGGAGTGTCCAAGAGACCCAGTACTTC.

The CDR3 coding sequence is TGCGCCAGCAGCCCCCCCTTAGCGGGAGGGCGGGATACGCAGTATTTT. Residues: CASSPPLAGGRDTQYF. V gene TRBV5-1 combines with J gene TRBJ2-3, with 11 bases lining up with TRBD2. Germline CDR1 reads SGHRS; CDR2 reads YFSETQ. The junction had 10 bases not matched to a gene; V was cut back by 4 bases and J by 6 bases. CDR3 size: 16 residues.

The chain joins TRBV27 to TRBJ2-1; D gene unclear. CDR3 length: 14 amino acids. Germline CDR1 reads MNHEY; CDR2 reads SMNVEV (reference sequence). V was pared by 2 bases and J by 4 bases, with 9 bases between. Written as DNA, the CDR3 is TGTGCCAGCAGTTTAAACCGGCTGTACAATGAGCAGTTCTTC. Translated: CASSLNRLYNEQFF.

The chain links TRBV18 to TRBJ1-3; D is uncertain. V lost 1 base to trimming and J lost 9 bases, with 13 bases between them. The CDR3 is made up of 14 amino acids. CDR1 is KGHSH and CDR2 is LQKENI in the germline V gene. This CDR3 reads CASSPLGREATIYF. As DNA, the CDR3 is TGTGCCAGCTCACCACTAGGACGAGAAGCCACCATATATTTT.

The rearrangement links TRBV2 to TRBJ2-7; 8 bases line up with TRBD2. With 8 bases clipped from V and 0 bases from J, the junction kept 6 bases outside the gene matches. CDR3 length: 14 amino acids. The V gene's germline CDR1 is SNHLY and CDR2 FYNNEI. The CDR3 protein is CASGRREVSYEQYF. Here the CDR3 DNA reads TGTGCCAGCGGGAGGCGGGAGGTCTCCTACGAGCAGTACTTC.

The CDR3 here is CASSIGGAGGKTQYF. CDR3 in DNA: TGTGCCAGTAGTATTGGAGGTGCGGGAGGGAAGACCCAGTACTTC. V usage is TRBV19 and J usage is TRBJ2-5; 9 nucleotides align to TRBD2. The length of the CDR3 is 15 residues. With 3 bases clipped from V and 6 bases from J, the junction kept 8 bases outside the gene matches. The germline gives CDR1 LNHDA, CDR2 SQIVND (reference sequence). Full variable domain (missing parts from reference TRBV19 and TRBJ2-5): DGGITQSPKYLFRKEGQNVTLSCEQNLNHDAMYWYRQDPGQGLRLIYYSQIVNDFQKGDIAEGYSVSREKKESFPLTVTSAQKNPTAFYLCASSIGGAGGKTQYFGPGTRLLVL.

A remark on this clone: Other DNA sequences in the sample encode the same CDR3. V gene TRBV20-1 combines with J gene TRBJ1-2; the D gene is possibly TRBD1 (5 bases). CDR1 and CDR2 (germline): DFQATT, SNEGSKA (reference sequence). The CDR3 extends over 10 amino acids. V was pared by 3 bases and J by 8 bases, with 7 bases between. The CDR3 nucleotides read TGCAGTGCTAGGGGGGAGGGCTACACCTTC. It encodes CSARGEGYTF.

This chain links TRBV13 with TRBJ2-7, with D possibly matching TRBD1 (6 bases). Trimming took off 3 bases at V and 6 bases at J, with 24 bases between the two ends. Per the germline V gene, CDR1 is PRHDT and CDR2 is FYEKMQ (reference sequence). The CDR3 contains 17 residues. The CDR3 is CASSLTFLEGETSEQYF. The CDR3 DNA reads TGTGCCAGCAGCTTGACATTCCTCGAGGGGGAGACTTCCGAGCAGTACTTC.

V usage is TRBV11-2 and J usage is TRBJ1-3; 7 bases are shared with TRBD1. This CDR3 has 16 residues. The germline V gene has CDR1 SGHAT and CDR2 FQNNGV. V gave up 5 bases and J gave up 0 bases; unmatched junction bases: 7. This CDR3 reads CASSRIQGFSGNTIYF. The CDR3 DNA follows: TGTGCCAGCAGCCGAATACAGGGGTTCTCTGGAAACACCATATATTTT.

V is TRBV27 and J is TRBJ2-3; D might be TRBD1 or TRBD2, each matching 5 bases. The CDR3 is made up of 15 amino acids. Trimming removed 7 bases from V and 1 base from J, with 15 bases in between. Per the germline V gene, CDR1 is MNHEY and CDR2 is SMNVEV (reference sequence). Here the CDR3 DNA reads TGTGCCAGCACCCACCTTCGGGGCGGCACAGATACGCAGTATTTT. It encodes CASTHLRGGTDTQYF.

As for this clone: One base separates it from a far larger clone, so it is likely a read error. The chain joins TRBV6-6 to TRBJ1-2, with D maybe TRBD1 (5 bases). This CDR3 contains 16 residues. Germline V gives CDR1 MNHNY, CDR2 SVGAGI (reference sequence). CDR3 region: CASSYPTPGGDYGHTF. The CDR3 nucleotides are TGTGCCAGCAGTTACCCCACCCCCGGGGGAGACTATGGCCACACCTTC.